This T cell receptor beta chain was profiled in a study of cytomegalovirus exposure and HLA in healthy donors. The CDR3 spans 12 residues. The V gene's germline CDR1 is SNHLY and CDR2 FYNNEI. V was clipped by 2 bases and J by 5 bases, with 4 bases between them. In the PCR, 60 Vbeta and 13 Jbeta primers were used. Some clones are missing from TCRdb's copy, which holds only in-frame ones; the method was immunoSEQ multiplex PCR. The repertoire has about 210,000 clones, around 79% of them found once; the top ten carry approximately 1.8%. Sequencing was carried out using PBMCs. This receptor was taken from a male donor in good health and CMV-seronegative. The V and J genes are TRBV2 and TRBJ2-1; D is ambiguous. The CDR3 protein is CASSERDNEQFF. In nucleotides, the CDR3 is TGTGCCAGCAGTGAACGTGACAATGAGCAGTTCTTC.